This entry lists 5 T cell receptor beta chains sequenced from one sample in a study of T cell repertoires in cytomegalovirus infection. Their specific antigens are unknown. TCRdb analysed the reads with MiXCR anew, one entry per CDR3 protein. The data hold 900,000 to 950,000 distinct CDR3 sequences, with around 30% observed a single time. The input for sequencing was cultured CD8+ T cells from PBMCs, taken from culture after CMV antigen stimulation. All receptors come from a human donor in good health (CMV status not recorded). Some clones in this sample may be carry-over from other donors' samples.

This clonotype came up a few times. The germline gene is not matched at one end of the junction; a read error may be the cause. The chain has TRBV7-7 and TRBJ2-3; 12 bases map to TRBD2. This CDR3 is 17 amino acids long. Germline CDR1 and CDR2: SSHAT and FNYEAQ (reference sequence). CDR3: CASSLSLAGGLADTQYF. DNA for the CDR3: TGTGCTAGCAGCTTGAGTCTAGCGGGGGGGCTGGCAGATACGCAGTATTTT.

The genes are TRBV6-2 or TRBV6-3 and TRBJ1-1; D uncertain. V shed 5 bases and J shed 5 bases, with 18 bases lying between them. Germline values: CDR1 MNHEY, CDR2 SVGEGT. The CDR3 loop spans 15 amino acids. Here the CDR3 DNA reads TGTGCCAGCAGTCGGCCCATTGGGGTGGGAACTGAAGCTTTCTTT. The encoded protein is CASSRPIGVGTEAFF.

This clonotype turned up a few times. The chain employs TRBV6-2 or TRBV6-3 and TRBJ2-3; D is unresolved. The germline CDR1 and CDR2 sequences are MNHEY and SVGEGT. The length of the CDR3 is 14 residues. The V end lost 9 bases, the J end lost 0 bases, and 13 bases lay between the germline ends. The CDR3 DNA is TGTGCCAGTGGATGGTCTAGTAGCACAGATACGCAGTATTTT. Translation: CASGWSSSTDTQYF.

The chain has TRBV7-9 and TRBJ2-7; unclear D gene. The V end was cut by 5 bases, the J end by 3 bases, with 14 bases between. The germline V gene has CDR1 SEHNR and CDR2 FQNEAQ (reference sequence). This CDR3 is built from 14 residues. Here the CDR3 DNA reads TGTGCCAGCAGCCCGCCGGACCGTTACTACGAGCAGTACTTC. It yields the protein CASSPPDRYYEQYF.

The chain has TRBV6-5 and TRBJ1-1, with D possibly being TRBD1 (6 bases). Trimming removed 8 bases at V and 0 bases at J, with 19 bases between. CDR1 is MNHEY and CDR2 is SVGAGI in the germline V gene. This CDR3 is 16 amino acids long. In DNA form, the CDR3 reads TGTGCCAGCGGACTTGTTATGAGGGGGATGAACACTGAAGCTTTCTTT. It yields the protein CASGLVMRGMNTEAFF.